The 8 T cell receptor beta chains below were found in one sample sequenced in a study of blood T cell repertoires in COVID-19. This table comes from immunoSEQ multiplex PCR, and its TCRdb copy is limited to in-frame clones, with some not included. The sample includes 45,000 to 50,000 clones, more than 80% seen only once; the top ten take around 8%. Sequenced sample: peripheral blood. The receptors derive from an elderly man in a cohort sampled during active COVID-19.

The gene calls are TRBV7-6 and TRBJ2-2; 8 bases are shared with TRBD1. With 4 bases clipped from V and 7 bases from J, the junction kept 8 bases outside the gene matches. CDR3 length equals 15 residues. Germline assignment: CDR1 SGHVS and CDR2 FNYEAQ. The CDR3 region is CASSSQARGLGELFF. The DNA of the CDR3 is TGTGCCAGCAGCTCCCAGGCCAGGGGGCTCGGGGAGCTGTTTTTT.

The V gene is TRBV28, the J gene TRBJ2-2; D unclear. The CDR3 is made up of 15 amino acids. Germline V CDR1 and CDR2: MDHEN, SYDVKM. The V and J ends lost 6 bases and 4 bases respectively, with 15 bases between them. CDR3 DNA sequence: TGTGCCAGCAGGGATTGGCAGGTTTCCACCGGGGAGCTGTTTTTT. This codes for CASRDWQVSTGELFF. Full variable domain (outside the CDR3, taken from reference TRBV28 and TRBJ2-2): DVKVTQSSRYLVKRTGEKVFLECVQDMDHENMFWYRQDPGLGLRLIYFSYDVKMKEKGDIPEGYSVSREKKERFSLILESASTNQTSMYLCASRDWQVSTGELFFGEGSRLTVL.

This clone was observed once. The CDR3 here is CASIRTGGKTEAFF. Written as DNA, the CDR3 is TGTGCCAGCATTCGGACAGGGGGCAAGACTGAAGCTTTCTTT. This chain connects TRBV18 to TRBJ1-1; TRBD1 aligns across 11 bases. Germline V gene data show CDR1 as KGHSH and CDR2 as LQKENI. The ends lost 8 bases at V and 5 bases at J; junction bases unmatched: 7. The CDR3 totals 14 residues. The variable domain in full, completed from reference TRBV18 and TRBJ1-1, reads NAGVMQNPRHLVRRRGQEARLRCSPMKGHSHVYWYRQLPEEGLKFMVYLQKENIIDESGMPKERFSAEFPKEGPSILRIQQVVRGDSAAYFCASIRTGGKTEAFFGQGTRLTVV.

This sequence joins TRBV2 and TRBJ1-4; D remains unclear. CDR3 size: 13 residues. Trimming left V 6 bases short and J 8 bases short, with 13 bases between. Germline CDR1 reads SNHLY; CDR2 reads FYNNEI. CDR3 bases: TGTGCCAGCAGCTACGTGGTCGGGGAAAAACTGTTTTTT. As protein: CASSYVVGEKLFF.

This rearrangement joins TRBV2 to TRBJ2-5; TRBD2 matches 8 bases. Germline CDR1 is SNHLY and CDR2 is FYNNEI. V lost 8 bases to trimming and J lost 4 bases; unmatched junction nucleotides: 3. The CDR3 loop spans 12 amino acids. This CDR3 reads CASRRGVETQYF. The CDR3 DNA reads TGTGCCAGCCGGCGGGGGGTAGAGACCCAGTACTTC.

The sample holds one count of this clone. The CDR3 DNA sequence: TGTGCCAGCAGCCCATCTAGCGGGGGCAACTACAATGAGCAGTTCTTC. Its translation: CASSPSSGGNYNEQFF. This chain uses TRBV3-1 (or the pseudogene TRBV3-2) with TRBJ2-1; 10 bases line up with TRBD2. This CDR3 region has 16 residues. CDR1 is LGHDT and CDR2 is YNNKEL in the germline V gene (reference sequence). Trimming cost V 4 bases and J 3 bases; bases outside gene matches: 6.

The CDR3 nucleotides read TGTGCCATCAGTGAAGACACCTACGAGCAGTACTTC. This encodes CAISEDTYEQYF. The chain has TRBV10-3 and TRBJ2-7; D is unclear. The CDR3 consists of 12 residues. CDR1 and CDR2 from the germline V gene are ENHRY and SYGVKD. The V end lost 3 bases, the J end lost 2 bases, and 5 bases lay between the germline ends.

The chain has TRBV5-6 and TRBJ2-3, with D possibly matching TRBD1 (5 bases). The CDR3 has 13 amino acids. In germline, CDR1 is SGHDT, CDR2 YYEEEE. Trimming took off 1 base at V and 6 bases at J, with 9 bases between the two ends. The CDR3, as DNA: TGTGCCAGCAGCTTGACAGGCCCGGATACGCAGTATTTT. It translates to CASSLTGPDTQYF.